Sequencing of this T cell receptor (beta chain) was carried out in a study of T-cell reconstitution after alpha-beta-depleted transplantation in children. The study, taken as a whole, reports: At the one-year point after transplant, T-cell counts and TCRbeta diversity were found to come mostly from T cells that had been newly produced. Roughly two months post-transplant, alpha-beta T cells reportedly originated from several hundred graft clones that had expanded. From surviving recipient T cells and thymic progenitors came the high day-60 TCRbeta diversity observed in some patients.

As it was prepared, the TCRbeta library received unique molecular identifiers. TCRdb analysed the PCR reads with MiXCR anew, one entry per CDR3 protein. The data hold about 980,000 distinct CDR3 sequences, with 25% to 30% observed a single time. V was shortened by 4 bases and J by 6 bases, with 8 bases between the two germline ends. This CDR3 has 12 residues. Germline V gives CDR1 SEHNR, CDR2 FQNEAQ (reference sequence). As for this clonotype: What it binds is unknown.

The sequencing used PBMCs, mostly from graft donor cells, collected 360 days after TCRalphabeta/CD19-depleted stem cell transplant. This chain links TRBV7-9 with TRBJ2-3; D perhaps matches TRBD2 (6 bases). The receptor was isolated from a boy less than two years old who had a stem cell transplant for SCID, so the T cells may come from the graft donor. The DNA of the CDR3 is TGTGCCAGCAGCTGGAGGGCGGATACGCAGTATTTT. Its translation: CASSWRADTQYF.